A selection of T cell receptor beta chains follows, all from one sample in a study of CD8+ T cells in alopecia areata. Data came from immunoSEQ multiplex PCR; TCRdb stores just in-frame clones and leaves some out. Of roughly 200,000 clones listed, roughly two fifths are singletons. Sequencing was performed on CD4+ T cells sorted from blood, taken between weeks 30 and 35, from a patient treated with tofacitinib. The receptors were sampled from a human donor with alopecia areata. Both conserved end residues are part of each CDR3. D genes are given only for firm matches. For some rows the clone size is stated as once, few or many, or as a class when expanded; others skip it.

v_gene: TRBV6-6
d_gene: -
abundance: few
j_gene: TRBJ1-2
len: 13
CDR3aa: CASSRDGLYGYTF
CDR3nt: TGTGCCAGCAGCCGGGACGGCCTCTATGGCTACACCTTC

v_gene: TRBV5-1
d_gene: -
abundance: -
j_gene: TRBJ1-1
len: 13
CDR3aa: CASSLGMNTEAFF
CDR3nt: TGCGCCAGCAGCTTGGGGATGAACACTGAAGCTTTCTTT

v_gene: TRBV5-1
d_gene: TRBD1
abundance: -
j_gene: TRBJ1-5
len: 16
CDR3aa: CASSLGTGNSNQPQHF
CDR3nt: TGCGCCAGCAGCTTGGGGACAGGAAATAGCAATCAGCCCCAGCATTTT

v_gene: TRBV30
d_gene: TRBD2
abundance: -
j_gene: TRBJ2-7
len: 13
CDR3aa: CAWSRKAGDEQYF
CDR3nt: TGTGCCTGGAGTCGGAAGGCGGGAGACGAGCAGTACTTC

v_gene: TRBV30
d_gene: TRBD2
abundance: -
j_gene: TRBJ2-1
len: 17
CDR3aa: CAWSGGRAQSSYNEQFF
CDR3nt: TGTGCCTGGAGTGGCGGGAGGGCACAAAGCTCCTACAATGAGCAGTTCTTC

v_gene: TRBV27
d_gene: -
abundance: -
j_gene: TRBJ1-2
len: 12
CDR3aa: CASSSRGGGYTF
CDR3nt: TGTGCCAGCAGTTCCAGGGGAGGTGGCTACACCTTC

v_gene: TRBV14
d_gene: -
abundance: few
j_gene: TRBJ2-3
len: 14
CDR3aa: CASSQGTNWGTQYF
CDR3nt: TGTGCCAGCAGCCAAGGGACCAACTGGGGGACGCAGTATTTT

v_gene: TRBV7-9
d_gene: -
abundance: -
j_gene: TRBJ2-7
len: 16
CDR3aa: CASSSRGTGGSYEQYF
CDR3nt: TGTGCCAGCAGCTCCCGGGGCACCGGGGGCTCCTACGAGCAGTACTTC

v_gene: TRBV19
d_gene: -
abundance: few
j_gene: TRBJ1-2
len: 16
CDR3aa: CASSITSGTSQLGYTF
CDR3nt: TGTGCCAGTAGTATTACGTCCGGGACGTCTCAGCTCGGCTACACCTTC

v_gene: TRBV18
d_gene: TRBD2
abundance: few
j_gene: TRBJ2-7
len: 16
CDR3aa: CASSLTSGASTGEQYF
CDR3nt: TGTGCCAGCTCACTTACTAGCGGGGCCTCGACCGGGGAGCAGTACTTC

v_gene: TRBV5-1
d_gene: TRBD2
abundance: -
j_gene: TRBJ2-1
len: 16
CDR3aa: CASSLGSGSSYNEQFF
CDR3nt: TGCGCCAGCAGCTTGGGGAGCGGGAGCTCCTACAATGAGCAGTTCTTC

v_gene: TRBV7-8
d_gene: -
abundance: few
j_gene: TRBJ1-5
len: 17
CDR3aa: CASSLAVRGGRYQPQHF
CDR3nt: TGTGCCAGCAGCTTAGCGGTCAGGGGAGGCCGTTATCAGCCCCAGCATTTT

v_gene: TRBV7-2
d_gene: -
abundance: -
j_gene: TRBJ2-5
len: 15
CDR3aa: CASSLAPPREKTQYF
CDR3nt: TGTGCCAGCAGCTTAGCGCCTCCTAGGGAGAAGACCCAGTACTTC

v_gene: TRBV7-9
d_gene: -
abundance: many
j_gene: TRBJ1-1
len: 13
CDR3aa: CASSFKGNTEAFF
CDR3nt: TGTGCCAGCAGCTTTAAGGGGAACACTGAAGCTTTCTTT

v_gene: TRBV10-3
d_gene: -
abundance: -
j_gene: TRBJ1-1
len: 16
CDR3aa: CAISDEYGRGSAEAFF
CDR3nt: TGTGCCATCAGTGATGAATATGGCAGGGGTTCGGCTGAAGCTTTCTTT

v_gene: TRBV5-1
d_gene: TRBD2
abundance: few
j_gene: TRBJ2-3
len: 15
CDR3aa: CASRIAGSSTDTQYF
CDR3nt: TGCGCCAGCAGGATAGCGGGGAGCAGCACAGATACGCAGTATTTT

v_gene: TRBV15
d_gene: -
abundance: -
j_gene: TRBJ1-3
len: 13
CDR3aa: CATSRGSGNTIYF
CDR3nt: TGTGCCACCAGCAGAGGGTCTGGAAACACCATATATTTT

v_gene: TRBV2
d_gene: -
abundance: few
j_gene: TRBJ2-1
len: 15
CDR3aa: CASSVVLGRVNEQFF
CDR3nt: TGTGCCAGCAGTGTCGTGCTGGGCAGGGTGAATGAGCAGTTCTTC

v_gene: TRBV9
d_gene: -
abundance: -
j_gene: TRBJ1-6
len: 15
CDR3aa: CASSLDGTRASPLHF
CDR3nt: TGTGCCAGCAGCTTAGATGGGACAAGGGCTTCACCCCTCCACTTT

v_gene: TRBV7-9
d_gene: TRBD1
abundance: once
j_gene: TRBJ1-5
len: 15
CDR3aa: CASSSGQGGNQPQHF
CDR3nt: TGTGCCAGCAGCTCGGGACAGGGAGGCAATCAGCCCCAGCATTTT

v_gene: TRBV7-9
d_gene: -
abundance: few
j_gene: TRBJ2-2
len: 14
CDR3aa: CASSQQGYTGELFF
CDR3nt: TGTGCCAGCAGCCAACAGGGATACACCGGGGAGCTGTTTTTT

v_gene: TRBV30
d_gene: -
abundance: few
j_gene: TRBJ1-2
len: 14
CDR3aa: CAWSVQTTNYGYTF
CDR3nt: TGTGCCTGGAGTGTACAGACGACTAACTATGGCTACACCTTC

v_gene: TRBV6-1
d_gene: -
abundance: -
j_gene: TRBJ2-3
len: 13
CDR3aa: CASSENTVDTQYF
CDR3nt: TGTGCCAGCAGTGAAAATACGGTAGATACGCAGTATTTT

v_gene: TRBV5-1
d_gene: -
abundance: -
j_gene: TRBJ2-3
len: 15
CDR3aa: CASSLGIQATDTQYF
CDR3nt: TGCGCCAGCAGCTTGGGGATCCAGGCCACAGATACGCAGTATTTT

v_gene: TRBV5-1
d_gene: -
abundance: few
j_gene: TRBJ2-2
len: 14
CDR3aa: CASSLDIRAGELFF
CDR3nt: TGCGCCAGCAGCCTAGATATCAGGGCCGGGGAGCTGTTTTTT

v_gene: TRBV11-2
d_gene: -
abundance: few
j_gene: TRBJ2-3
len: 16
CDR3aa: CASSLVLTGSTDTQYF
CDR3nt: TGTGCCAGCAGCTTAGTCCTTACAGGGAGCACAGATACGCAGTATTTT

v_gene: TRBV9
d_gene: -
abundance: -
j_gene: TRBJ2-1
len: 15
CDR3aa: CASSVEGRSYNEQFF
CDR3nt: TGTGCCAGCAGCGTAGAGGGGAGGTCCTACAATGAGCAGTTCTTC

v_gene: TRBV11-2
d_gene: TRBD2
abundance: few
j_gene: TRBJ2-1
len: 16
CDR3aa: CASSSSGLAGSNEQFF
CDR3nt: TGTGCCAGCAGCTCCAGCGGGCTAGCGGGGTCCAATGAGCAGTTCTTC

v_gene: TRBV7-2
d_gene: -
abundance: -
j_gene: TRBJ1-4
len: 14
CDR3aa: CASSLLTGDEKLFF
CDR3nt: TGTGCCAGCAGCTTATTGACTGGGGATGAAAAACTGTTTTTT

v_gene: TRBV19
d_gene: TRBD1
abundance: few
j_gene: TRBJ1-5
len: 16
CDR3aa: CASSVTGTGVAQPQHF
CDR3nt: TGTGCCAGTAGTGTTACTGGGACAGGGGTGGCTCAGCCCCAGCATTTT

v_gene: TRBV30
d_gene: TRBD1
abundance: -
j_gene: TRBJ1-5
len: 14
CDR3aa: CAWAGQGMSQPQHF
CDR3nt: TGTGCCTGGGCGGGACAGGGGATGAGTCAGCCCCAGCATTTT

v_gene: TRBV7-9
d_gene: -
abundance: -
j_gene: TRBJ2-1
len: 15
CDR3aa: CATCCQGEGNNEQFF
CDR3nt: TGTGCCACCTGCTGCCAGGGGGAGGGCAACAATGAGCAGTTCTTC

v_gene: TRBV4-1
d_gene: -
abundance: few
j_gene: TRBJ2-1
len: 14
CDR3aa: CASKWRDSGNEQFF
CDR3nt: TGCGCCAGCAAGTGGCGGGATTCGGGCAATGAGCAGTTCTTC

v_gene: TRBV30
d_gene: -
abundance: -
j_gene: TRBJ2-7
len: 13
CDR3aa: CAWSVQENYEQYF
CDR3nt: TGTGCCTGGAGTGTACAGGAAAATTACGAGCAGTACTTC

v_gene: TRBV7-2
d_gene: TRBD2
abundance: -
j_gene: TRBJ2-3
len: 17
CDR3aa: CASSLFGASGPMYAQYF
CDR3nt: TGTGCCAGCAGCTTATTCGGGGCTAGCGGCCCCATGTATGCGCAGTATTTT

v_gene: TRBV30
d_gene: -
abundance: few
j_gene: TRBJ2-3
len: 14
CDR3aa: CAWSVGGASDTQYF
CDR3nt: TGTGCCTGGAGTGTAGGAGGTGCCTCCGATACGCAGTATTTT

v_gene: TRBV7-2
d_gene: -
abundance: many
j_gene: TRBJ2-2
len: 13
CDR3aa: CASSFQLTGELFF
CDR3nt: TGTGCCAGCAGCTTCCAGTTGACCGGGGAGCTGTTTTTT

v_gene: TRBV9
d_gene: -
abundance: -
j_gene: TRBJ1-1
len: 13
CDR3aa: CASTQAVDTEAFF
CDR3nt: TGTGCCAGCACCCAGGCCGTTGACACTGAAGCTTTCTTT

v_gene: TRBV5-1
d_gene: -
abundance: -
j_gene: TRBJ2-7
len: 13
CDR3aa: CASRVQGGGEQYF
CDR3nt: TGCGCCAGCAGAGTACAGGGAGGAGGCGAGCAGTACTTC

v_gene: TRBV7-2
d_gene: TRBD1
abundance: -
j_gene: TRBJ1-2
len: 16
CDR3aa: CASSSRDRGLSYGYTF
CDR3nt: TGTGCCAGCAGCAGCCGGGACAGGGGGCTGAGCTATGGCTACACCTTC

v_gene: TRBV30
d_gene: -
abundance: -
j_gene: TRBJ2-5
len: 14
CDR3aa: CAWSSDSLRETQYF
CDR3nt: TGTGCCTGGAGCTCGGACAGCCTTCGGGAGACCCAGTACTTC

v_gene: TRBV25-1
d_gene: -
abundance: -
j_gene: TRBJ2-7
len: 13
CDR3aa: CASRPRGSHEQYF
CDR3nt: TGTGCCAGCAGGCCTAGGGGTTCCCACGAGCAGTACTTC